Shown below are 30 T cell receptor beta chains from a single sample sequenced in a study of OX40 agonist ivuxolimab in advanced cancers. Repertoires were generated with immunoSEQ multiplex PCR, while TCRdb's copy carries only in-frame clones and drops some. The table includes 70,000 to 90,000 clones, about 91% detected once. This sample comprised CD4+ or CD8+ T cells sorted from blood, obtained in a trial of the OX40 agonist ivuxolimab. The origin of the receptors is an adult with an advanced solid tumor such as melanoma, head and neck, liver or kidney cancer.

This clone was counted once. The rearrangement joins TRBV7-9 to TRBJ1-1; D not resolved. Germline V gives CDR1 SEHNR, CDR2 FQNEAQ (reference sequence). The CDR3 sequence is 14 residues long. Trimming removed 2 bases from V and 1 base from J, with 8 bases in between. The CDR3 nucleotides read TGTGCCAGCAGCTTACGGCAGGAGAACACTGAAGCTTTCTTT. This translates into CASSLRQENTEAFF.

The chain links TRBV10-3 to TRBJ1-3; no definite D call. The CDR3 totals 12 residues. V dropped 3 bases and J dropped 4 bases, with 4 bases sitting between them. Germline assignment: CDR1 ENHRY and CDR2 SYGVKD. In DNA, the CDR3 is TGTGCCATCAGTGATTTCGGAAACACCATATATTTT. Amino acid sequence: CAISDFGNTIYF.

The chain uses TRBV25-1 and TRBJ1-2; D gene uncertain. CDR3 size: 12 residues. Germline V gene data show CDR1 as MGHDK and CDR2 as SYGVNS. The V gene lost 3 bases and the J gene lost 8 bases, with 10 bases spanning the gap. The chain's CDR3 is CASSDQMGGYTF. The CDR3 nucleotides read TGTGCCAGCAGTGACCAAATGGGAGGCTACACCTTC.

On this clone: Within the sample, other DNA sequences also encode this same CDR3. This chain links TRBV19 with TRBJ1-5, with D tentatively TRBD1 (5 bases). This CDR3 has 15 residues. Germline-derived CDR1 and CDR2 are LNHDA and SQIVND (reference sequence). V lost 2 bases to trimming and J lost 6 bases, with 14 bases between them. The CDR3 coding sequence is TGTGCCAGTAGTATAAGCAGGGAGGTTGGTCAGCCCCAGCATTTT. Protein sequence: CASSISREVGQPQHF.

This chain connects TRBV11-3 to TRBJ1-1; unclear D gene. The V and J ends lost 9 bases and 1 base respectively, with 9 bases between them. In germline, CDR1 is SGHNT, CDR2 YENEEA. This CDR3 spans 12 amino acids. CDR3 residues: CASGPENTEAFF. The CDR3 DNA is TGTGCCAGTGGACCAGAGAACACTGAAGCTTTCTTT.

V usage is TRBV7-9 and J usage is TRBJ2-5; 9 bases agree with TRBD2. The DNA end lines up better with TRBJ2-7; the J call may be wrong. There are 15 residues in the CDR3. Germline CDR1 SEHNR, CDR2 FQNEAQ (reference sequence). Here the CDR3 DNA reads TGTGCCAGCAGCTTACCTCCGGGACTAGCTCCCGAGCAGTACTTC. Translated: CASSLPPGLAPEQYF.

This chain uses TRBV5-4 with TRBJ2-6; D unclear. The germline CDR1 and CDR2 sequences are SGHNT and YYREEE (reference sequence). V was clipped by 3 bases and J by 0 bases, with 10 bases between them. This CDR3 region has 16 residues. The CDR3 reads CASSSGPNSGANVLTF. DNA for the CDR3: TGTGCCAGCAGCTCTGGGCCTAACTCTGGGGCCAACGTCCTGACTTTC.

CDR3 nucleotides: TGTGCCAGCAGCCGGACAGAAACCACCGGGGAGCTGTTTTTT. Its protein is CASSRTETTGELFF. The chain carries TRBV7-9 and TRBJ2-2; TRBD1 might be the D (6 bases). This CDR3 is built from 14 residues. The V and J ends lost 5 bases and 4 bases respectively, with 11 bases between them. Germline CDR1 and CDR2: SEHNR and FQNEAQ (reference sequence). Full variable domain (remainder filled in from reference TRBV7-9 and TRBJ2-2): DTGVSQNPRHKITKRGQNVTFRCDPISEHNRLYWYRQTLGQGPEFLTYFQNEAQLEKSRLLSDRFSAERPKGSFSTLEIQRTEQGDSAMYLCASSRTETTGELFFGEGSRLTVL.

The chain recombines TRBV5-1 with TRBJ1-1; 9 nucleotides align to TRBD1. V was pared by 4 bases and J by 4 bases, with 5 bases of the junction left unmatched. The CDR3 covers 14 residues. Per the germline V gene, CDR1 is SGHRS and CDR2 is YFSETQ. The CDR3 nucleotides read TGCGCCAGCAGCCGGGACAGGGAGGGCACTGAAGCTTTCTTT. Translated, it gives CASSRDREGTEAFF.

The chain combines TRBV30 with TRBJ1-6; D is undetermined. The germline CDR1 and CDR2 sequences are GTSNPN and SVGIG (reference sequence). V shed 2 bases and J shed 8 bases, with 10 bases lying between them. This CDR3 comprises 13 residues. The CDR3, as DNA: TGTGCCTGGAGTCGTCAGGCGGATTCACCCCTCCACTTT. It yields the protein CAWSRQADSPLHF. Together with reference TRBV30 and TRBJ1-6, the CDR3 gives the full variable domain: SQTIHQWPATLVQPVGSPLSLECTVEGTSNPNLYWYRQAAGRGLQLLFYSVGIGQISSEVPQNLSASRPQDRQFILSSKKLLLSDSGFYLCAWSRQADSPLHFGNGTRLTVT.

The rearrangement joins TRBV7-9 to TRBJ2-2, with 14 positions matching TRBD2. Germline V gene data show CDR1 as SEHNR and CDR2 as FQNEAQ (reference sequence). V was pared by 1 base and J by 8 bases, with 3 bases of the junction left unmatched. The CDR3 loop spans 16 amino acids. The CDR3 loop reads CASSLGTSGRRGELFF. The CDR3 coding sequence is TGTGCCAGCAGCTTAGGGACTAGCGGGAGGCGGGGGGAGCTGTTTTTT.

J is TRBJ2-7 and V is TRBV9; no reliable D call. The CDR3 runs to 16 residues. Germline loops: CDR1 SGDLS, CDR2 YYNGEE. Trimming stripped 4 bases from V and 1 base from J, with 18 bases between. The CDR3 is CASSPQNSRLSYEQYF. Here the CDR3 DNA reads TGTGCCAGCAGCCCACAAAACAGCCGCCTTTCCTACGAGCAGTACTTC.

The chain uses TRBV7-2 and TRBJ2-7; D unclear. Deletions cut 5 bases from V and 1 base from J, with 9 bases between. CDR1 SGHTA and CDR2 FQGNSA come from the germline V gene. The CDR3 length is 13 residues. CDR3 residues: CASSPGRSYEQYF. The CDR3 nucleotides read TGTGCCAGCAGCCCCGGGCGTTCCTACGAGCAGTACTTC. Combining the CDR3 with reference TRBV7-2 and TRBJ2-7 gives the whole variable domain GAGVSQSPSNKVTEKGKDVELRCDPISGHTALYWYRQSLGQGLEFLIYFQGNSAPDKSGLPSDRFSAERTGGSVSTLTIQRTQQEDSAVYLCASSPGRSYEQYFGPGTRLTVT.

The gene calls are TRBV7-6 and TRBJ1-1; 7 bases agree with TRBD1. The CDR3 has 17 amino acids. Germline V gives CDR1 SGHVS, CDR2 FNYEAQ. V was clipped by 1 base and J by 2 bases; unmatched bases: 10. CDR3 amino acids: CASSLGHRGGRNTEAFF. Written as DNA, the CDR3 is TGTGCCAGCAGCTTAGGGCACAGGGGAGGAAGAAACACTGAAGCTTTCTTT.

The V gene is TRBV7-9, the J gene TRBJ1-5; D call uncertain. V lost 5 bases and J 6 bases, leaving 14 bases between the germline ends. From germline, CDR1 is SEHNR and CDR2 FQNEAQ (reference sequence). CDR3 length: 14 residues. The CDR3 region is CASSAGTASQPQHF. CDR3 DNA sequence: TGTGCCAGCAGCGCCGGAACCGCCTCTCAGCCCCAGCATTTT.

This chain links TRBV11-3 with TRBJ2-7, with 9 bases matching TRBD1. In germline, CDR1 is SGHNT, CDR2 YENEEA. The CDR3 is made up of 15 amino acids. V lost 2 bases to trimming and J lost 5 bases; unmatched junction nucleotides: 7. CDR3 sequence (DNA): TGTGCCAGCAGCTTACCCTGGGACAGGGTCGACGAGCAGTACTTC. Translating it yields CASSLPWDRVDEQYF.

This clone appeared once. The rearrangement joins TRBV19 to TRBJ1-2; 7 positions agree with TRBD1. CDR3 length: 12 amino acids. The V segment lost 8 bases and the J segment 8 bases; nucleotides outside the gene matches: 8. The V gene's germline CDR1 is LNHDA and CDR2 SQIVND (reference sequence). The CDR3, as DNA: TGTGCCAGTGCAGGGGGTACGTGGGGCTACACCTTC. Encoded protein: CASAGGTWGYTF.

Details on this clone: At the DNA level, this CDR3 is encoded by other sequences in the same sample as well. V is TRBV10-3 and J is TRBJ2-1; 11 nucleotides agree with TRBD2. Germline V gene data show CDR1 as ENHRY and CDR2 as SYGVKD. Losses at the gene ends were 2 bases for V and 0 bases for J; bases not matched to a gene: 0. The CDR3 has 16 amino acids. CDR3 loop: CAISETSGSSYNEQFF. The CDR3 region has the DNA TGTGCCATCAGTGAGACTAGCGGGAGCTCCTACAATGAGCAGTTCTTC.

The chain couples TRBV5-1 to TRBJ2-2, with TRBD2 matching 13 bases. CDR1 SGHRS and CDR2 YFSETQ come from the germline V gene. This CDR3 comprises 17 residues. V trimming: 3 bases; J trimming: 4 bases; junction bases outside the gene matches: 6. In nucleotides, the CDR3 is TGCGCCAGCAGCTCCGGACTAGCGGGAGTTGGCACCGGGGAGCTGTTTTTT. The encoded protein is CASSSGLAGVGTGELFF. Combining the CDR3 with reference TRBV5-1 and TRBJ2-2 gives the whole variable domain KAGVTQTPRYLIKTRGQQVTLSCSPISGHRSVSWYQQTPGQGLQFLFEYFSETQRNKGNFPGRFSGRQFSNSRSEMNVSTLELGDSALYLCASSSGLAGVGTGELFFGEGSRLTVL.

The V gene is TRBV7-9, the J gene TRBJ2-5; D ambiguous. Trimming took 4 bases from V and 2 from J, leaving 14 bases between them. From germline, CDR1 is SEHNR and CDR2 FQNEAQ (reference sequence). The CDR3 contains 15 residues. The CDR3 bases are TGTGCCAGCAGCTCTATGGCCCGTCGACAAGAGACCCAGTACTTC. It codes for CASSSMARRQETQYF.

V and J are TRBV19 and TRBJ2-5; weak D call: TRBD2 (6 bases). V was cut by 6 bases and J by 6 bases, with 14 bases left in between. Germline V gene sequence: CDR1 LNHDA, CDR2 SQIVND (reference sequence). The CDR3 is 13 residues long. The CDR3 here is CASSPTRPKTQYF. CDR3 nucleotides: TGTGCCAGTAGCCCGACTAGACCTAAGACCCAGTACTTC.

The chain employs TRBV6-5 and TRBJ1-1; D is perhaps TRBD1 (6 bases). In germline, CDR1 is MNHEY, CDR2 SVGAGI. CDR3 length equals 15 residues. The germline V and J ends were trimmed by 2 bases and 1 base, with 11 bases remaining between them. The chain's CDR3 is CASSYLMTGNTEAFF. The CDR3 nucleotides are TGTGCCAGCAGTTACCTGATGACAGGGAACACTGAAGCTTTCTTT.

On this clone: One junction end does not reproduce the germline sequence, and a read error may be involved. Distinct nucleotide sequences in the sample also encode this CDR3. The chain recombines TRBV19 with TRBJ1-1; D might be TRBD1 (6 bases). Germline V gene sequence: CDR1 LNHDA, CDR2 SQIVND (reference sequence). This CDR3 region has 16 residues. In DNA form, the CDR3 reads TGTGCCAGTAGCCAGGGGTTAAGGGCTTTGAACACTGAGGCTTTCTTT. Translation: CASSQGLRALNTEAFF. Together with reference TRBV19 and TRBJ1-1, the CDR3 gives the full variable domain: DGGITQSPKYLFRKEGQNVTLSCEQNLNHDAMYWYRQDPGQGLRLIYYSQIVNDFQKGDIAEGYSVSREKKESFPLTVTSAQKNPTAFYLCASSQGLRALNTEAFFGQGTRLTVV.

The V and J genes are TRBV5-1 and TRBJ1-2; TRBD1 agrees at 11 bases. In germline, CDR1 is SGHRS, CDR2 YFSETQ. This CDR3 spans 14 amino acids. Losses at the gene ends were 4 bases for V and 6 bases for J; bases not matched to a gene: 5. CDR3 sequence reads: CASSPGTGGHGYTF. CDR3 nucleotides: TGCGCCAGCAGCCCCGGGACAGGGGGTCATGGCTACACCTTC.

This chain links TRBV5-1 with TRBJ1-5, with 7 bases matching TRBD1. Looked up from germline, CDR1 is SGHRS and CDR2 is YFSETQ. There are 14 residues in the CDR3. Trimming cost V 4 bases and J 5 bases; bases outside gene matches: 6. CDR3 DNA sequence: TGCGCCAGCAGCCCAGGGGGTCTGCATCAGCCCCAGCATTTT. Residues: CASSPGGLHQPQHF.

The chain recombines TRBV28 with TRBJ2-7; TRBD1 matches at 8 bases. The junction had 10 bases not matched to a gene; V was cut back by 6 bases and J by 0 bases. Looked up from germline, CDR1 is MDHEN and CDR2 is SYDVKM. The CDR3 spans 16 residues. This CDR3 is CASSSWAGQASYEQYF. CDR3 DNA: TGTGCCAGCAGCTCATGGGCGGGACAGGCCTCCTACGAGCAGTACTTC.

J is TRBJ2-3 and V is TRBV21-1; TRBD1 was called by the table and not checked on the DNA. TRBV21-1 is given as a pseudogene. There are 17 residues in the CDR3. The CDR3 DNA sequence: TGTGCCAGCAGCAGTCTGTACAGGCCCACTAGCACAGATACGCAGTATTTT. This gives the protein CASSSLYRPTSTDTQYF.

This chain uses TRBV11-2 with TRBJ2-7; 8 nucleotides agree with TRBD1. Germline CDR1 and CDR2: SGHAT and FQNNGV. The CDR3 length is 15 residues. Unmatched junction bases numbered 5, after V lost 4 bases and J lost 0 bases. CDR3 sequence (DNA): TGTGCCAGCAGCTACCGGACAGGGAGCTCCTACGAGCAGTACTTC. It specifies CASSYRTGSSYEQYF. Full variable domain (rest looked up from reference TRBV11-2 and TRBJ2-7): EAGVAQSPRYKIIEKRQSVAFWCNPISGHATLYWYQQILGQGPKLLIQFQNNGVVDDSQLPKDRFSAERLKGVDSTLKIQPAKLEDSAVYLCASSYRTGSSYEQYFGPGTRLTVT.

The gene calls are TRBV5-1 and TRBJ1-3, with 8 bases matching TRBD1. Looked up from germline, CDR1 is SGHRS and CDR2 is YFSETQ. With V trimmed by 4 bases and J by 2 bases, 2 bases remained unmatched. This CDR3 comprises 14 residues. The CDR3 sequence is CASSLGQAGNTIYF. In DNA form, the CDR3 reads TGCGCCAGCAGCCTGGGACAGGCTGGAAACACCATATATTTT. Filled out from reference TRBV5-1 and TRBJ1-3, the complete variable domain reads KAGVTQTPRYLIKTRGQQVTLSCSPISGHRSVSWYQQTPGQGLQFLFEYFSETQRNKGNFPGRFSGRQFSNSRSEMNVSTLELGDSALYLCASSLGQAGNTIYFGEGSWLTVV.

The rearrangement joins TRBV7-9 to TRBJ1-1; TRBD1 matches 9 bases. Trimming at V came to 6 bases and at J to 4 bases, leaving 3 bases not matched to a gene. CDR1 and CDR2 from the germline V gene are SEHNR and FQNEAQ (reference sequence). CDR3 length equals 13 residues. Written as DNA, the CDR3 is TGTGCCAGCAGTTGGGACAGGGCCACTGAAGCTTTCTTT. Translated, it gives CASSWDRATEAFF.